The rows below give T cell receptor beta chains drawn from one sample of a study of beta chain features in type 1 diabetes. Here immunoSEQ multiplex PCR was the method, and the copy in TCRdb shows in-frame clones only, minus some. This sample yields 600,000 to 750,000 clones, of which about an eighth are seen a single time; roughly 0.11% belongs to the top ten. The sequencing input was naive CD4+ T cells from blood. These receptors were obtained from a man aged 25-40 years with type 1 diabetes. CDR3s include the opening cysteine and the closing phenylalanine or tryptophan. Fields, in order: J gene, clone size, V gene, D gene, CDR3 protein, CDR3 DNA. A D gene is named only where the DNA matches it firmly. The size entry is marked missing in some rows and otherwise reads once, few, many or a size class.

J: TRBJ1-6; size: few; V: TRBV19; D: -; CDR3: CASNHRSGNSPLHF; DNA: TGTGCCAGTAATCACAGGTCAGGGAATTCACCCCTCCACTTT
J: TRBJ2-5; size: few; V: TRBV7-2; D: -; CDR3: CASSPQGQETQYF; DNA: TGTGCCAGCAGCCCACAGGGCCAAGAGACCCAGTACTTC
J: TRBJ2-2; size: few; V: TRBV5-1; D: TRBD1; CDR3: CASSRQGPNTGELFF; DNA: TGCGCCAGCAGTCGACAGGGACCGAACACCGGGGAGCTGTTTTTT
J: TRBJ1-1; size: few; V: TRBV19; D: -; CDR3: CASSINAANTEAFF; DNA: TGTGCCAGTAGTATTAACGCAGCTAACACTGAAGCTTTCTTT
J: TRBJ2-6; size: -; V: TRBV18; D: -; CDR3: CASSPSLSHTGANVLTF; DNA: TGTGCCAGCTCACCATCGTTGTCCCACACTGGGGCCAACGTCCTGACTTTC
J: TRBJ1-2; size: few; V: TRBV6-5; D: -; CDR3: CASSPGRADGYTF; DNA: TGTGCCAGCAGTCCGGGACGCGCTGATGGCTACACCTTC
J: TRBJ2-1; size: few; V: TRBV19; D: -; CDR3: CASTEDGPTYNEQFF; DNA: TGTGCCAGTACTGAGGACGGACCGACATACAATGAGCAGTTCTTC
J: TRBJ1-2; size: few; V: TRBV10-3; D: TRBD1; CDR3: CAIGQGASNYGYTF; DNA: TGTGCCATCGGACAGGGGGCGTCGAACTATGGCTACACCTTC
J: TRBJ1-6; size: -; V: TRBV7-2; D: TRBD1; CDR3: CASSLTGGSSPLHF; DNA: TGTGCCAGCAGCCTAACAGGGGGCTCATCACCCCTCCACTTT
J: TRBJ2-7; size: once; V: TRBV5-1; D: -; CDR3: CASSLVTADLSGEQYF; DNA: TGCGCCAGCAGCTTGGTGACCGCCGATCTGTCCGGCGAGCAGTACTTC
J: TRBJ2-3; size: once; V: TRBV29-1; D: -; CDR3: CSVEQERFSRRGPGTDTQYF; DNA: TGCAGCGTAGAGCAGGAAAGGTTCAGCCGTCGGGGGCCTGGCACAGATACGCAGTATTTT
J: TRBJ1-1; size: -; V: TRBV7-2; D: TRBD1; CDR3: CASSLASGTGLEAFF; DNA: TGTGCCAGCAGCTTAGCGAGTGGGACAGGGCTTGAAGCTTTCTTT
J: TRBJ1-2; size: -; V: TRBV5-1; D: -; CDR3: CASSPPWVGGYTF; DNA: TGCGCCAGCAGCCCCCCGTGGGTCGGAGGCTACACCTTC
J: TRBJ2-7; size: few; V: TRBV6-6; D: TRBD1; CDR3: CASRTGLGEQYF; DNA: TGTGCCAGCAGGACAGGGTTAGGCGAGCAGTACTTC
J: TRBJ1-6; size: few; V: TRBV4-3; D: -; CDR3: CASSQVWQENSPLHF; DNA: TGCGCCAGCAGCCAAGTATGGCAGGAAAATTCACCCCTCCACTTT
J: TRBJ1-5; size: few; V: TRBV29-1; D: -; CDR3: CSVVQGSSDQPQHF; DNA: TGCAGCGTTGTCCAGGGGAGCAGCGATCAGCCCCAGCATTTT
J: TRBJ2-7; size: -; V: TRBV11-3; D: TRBD1; CDR3: CASSLGGTARYEQYF; DNA: TGTGCCAGCAGCTTAGGAGGGACAGCTCGCTACGAGCAGTACTTC
J: TRBJ1-5; size: -; V: TRBV27; D: -; CDR3: CASRARSGQPQHF; DNA: TGTGCCAGCAGGGCCCGTTCGGGGCAGCCCCAGCATTTT
J: TRBJ1-2; size: few; V: TRBV10-3; D: -; CDR3: CAITETNAGGYTF; DNA: TGTGCCATCACCGAGACCAATGCTGGAGGCTACACCTTC
J: TRBJ1-1; size: -; V: TRBV11-1; D: -; CDR3: CASSSPPRGSTEAFF; DNA: TGTGCCAGCAGCTCCCCCCCAAGAGGGAGCACTGAAGCTTTCTTT
J: TRBJ1-1; size: few; V: TRBV14; D: -; CDR3: CASSQDRNTEAFF; DNA: TGTGCCAGCAGCCAAGACAGGAACACTGAAGCTTTCTTT
J: TRBJ1-6; size: -; V: TRBV25-1; D: -; CDR3: CASLEQDGSPLHF; DNA: TGTGCCAGCCTCGAACAGGATGGGTCACCCCTCCACTTT
J: TRBJ1-1; size: -; V: TRBV6-6; D: -; CDR3: CASSYSEYLNTEAFF; DNA: TGTGCCAGCAGTTACTCGGAGTACCTGAACACTGAAGCTTTCTTT
J: TRBJ2-5; size: -; V: TRBV11-2; D: TRBD1; CDR3: CASSLDRGETQYF; DNA: TGTGCCAGCAGCCTCGACAGGGGAGAGACCCAGTACTTC
J: TRBJ2-5; size: few; V: TRBV7-6; D: TRBD2; CDR3: CASSFLSGGHEETQYF; DNA: TGTGCCAGCAGTTTCCTTAGCGGGGGCCATGAGGAGACCCAGTACTTC
J: TRBJ2-6; size: few; V: TRBV7-2; D: -; CDR3: CASSPRGSGANVLTF; DNA: TGTGCCAGCAGCCCACGGGGCTCTGGGGCCAACGTCCTGACTTTC
J: TRBJ2-7; size: -; V: TRBV18; D: TRBD1; CDR3: CASSPGQGNEQYF; DNA: TGTGCCAGCTCACCGGGACAGGGAAACGAGCAGTACTTC
J: TRBJ1-1; size: -; V: TRBV7-9; D: TRBD1; CDR3: CASSSTRTGSWRNTEAFF; DNA: TGTGCCAGCAGCTCAACTCGGACAGGTTCGTGGAGGAACACTGAAGCTTTCTTT
J: TRBJ2-3; size: -; V: TRBV4-2; D: -; CDR3: CASSHTTASTDTQYF; DNA: TGTGCCAGCAGCCACACAACAGCTAGCACAGATACGCAGTATTTT
J: TRBJ2-1; size: -; V: TRBV5-1; D: TRBD2; CDR3: CASSSGTSGYNEQFF; DNA: TGCGCCAGCAGCTCCGGGACTAGCGGCTACAATGAGCAGTTCTTC
J: TRBJ2-2; size: few; V: TRBV5-1; D: -; CDR3: CASSFDTGELFF; DNA: TGCGCCAGCAGCTTCGACACCGGGGAGCTGTTTTTT
J: TRBJ1-2; size: -; V: TRBV28; D: -; CDR3: CASSPNYGYTF; DNA: TGTGCCAGCAGTCCAAACTATGGCTACACCTTC
J: TRBJ2-7; size: -; V: TRBV6-1; D: -; CDR3: CASRWDTLTYEQYF; DNA: TGTGCCAGCAGGTGGGACACTCTAACCTACGAGCAGTACTTC
J: TRBJ1-2; size: -; V: TRBV6-1; D: -; CDR3: CASSAVDGYTF; DNA: TGTGCCAGCAGCGCGGTGGATGGCTACACCTTC
J: TRBJ2-7; size: -; V: TRBV9; D: -; CDR3: CASSRLLGYEQYF; DNA: TGTGCCAGCAGCCGACTGTTGGGCTACGAGCAGTACTTC
J: TRBJ1-6; size: -; V: TRBV30; D: -; CDR3: CAWSLGRYSSYNSPLHF; DNA: TGTGCCTGGAGTCTCGGACGGTACAGCTCCTATAATTCACCCCTCCACTTT
J: TRBJ1-5; size: -; V: TRBV10-3; D: TRBD1; CDR3: CAISPGQGNYSNQPQHF; DNA: TGTGCCATCTCACCGGGACAGGGAAATTATAGCAATCAGCCCCAGCATTTT
J: TRBJ2-7; size: -; V: TRBV19; D: -; CDR3: CASSIGDSLNYEQYF; DNA: TGTGCCAGTAGTATCGGGGACTCACTAAACTACGAGCAGTACTTC
J: TRBJ2-2; size: -; V: TRBV5-1; D: -; CDR3: CASSLLDRFANTGELFF; DNA: TGCGCCAGCAGCTTGCTAGACAGGTTCGCGAACACCGGGGAGCTGTTTTTT
J: TRBJ1-4; size: -; V: TRBV11-2; D: TRBD1; CDR3: CASSPLGQGASEKLFF; DNA: TGTGCCAGCAGCCCCCTAGGGCAGGGGGCGAGTGAAAAACTGTTTTTT
J: TRBJ1-1; size: few; V: TRBV11-2; D: -; CDR3: CASSFHAEAFF; DNA: TGTGCCAGCAGCTTTCATGCTGAAGCTTTCTTT
J: TRBJ2-1; size: -; V: TRBV4-2; D: TRBD1; CDR3: CASSPYGTGHIEQFF; DNA: TGTGCCAGCAGCCCCTACGGGACAGGCCATATTGAGCAGTTCTTC
J: TRBJ2-3; size: few; V: TRBV2; D: TRBD1; CDR3: CASGQGITDTQYF; DNA: TGTGCCAGCGGACAGGGGATAACAGATACGCAGTATTTT
J: TRBJ2-2; size: once; V: TRBV5-6; D: -; CDR3: CASSLWDLDPYTGELFF; DNA: TGTGCCAGCAGCCTATGGGACCTCGATCCGTACACCGGGGAGCTGTTTTTT
J: TRBJ1-6; size: few; V: TRBV2; D: -; CDR3: CASSELDTHNSPLHF; DNA: TGTGCCAGCAGTGAATTGGACACGCATAATTCACCCCTCCACTTT